These 27 T cell receptor beta chains came from one sample sequenced in a study of lymphopenia after photon versus proton radiotherapy. TCRdb keeps only in-frame clones here, not all; method: immunoSEQ multiplex PCR. The repertoire holds around 20,000 clones, 80% to 95% seen once, with about 10% in the top ten. This material consisted of peripheral blood, taken from a patient treated with proton-based radiotherapy. These receptors were taken from a woman aged 70-85 years with pancreatic cancer. Some clones in this sample may be carry-over from other donors' samples.

The chain recombines TRBV19 with TRBJ1-2, with 11 bases matching TRBD1. The CDR3 length is 17 residues. V lost 5 bases to trimming and J lost 1 base; unmatched junction nucleotides: 9. Per germline, CDR1 LNHDA and CDR2 SQIVND (reference sequence). The CDR3: CASSVGQGASVNYGYTF. The CDR3 DNA follows: TGTGCCAGTAGTGTCGGACAGGGGGCCTCCGTTAACTATGGCTACACCTTC.

V usage is TRBV19 and J usage is TRBJ2-1, with D uncertain. V dropped 5 bases and J dropped 3 bases, with 14 bases sitting between them. The CDR3 loop spans 15 amino acids. Germline V CDR1 and CDR2: LNHDA, SQIVND (reference sequence). The CDR3 nucleotides read TGTGCCAGTAGTCCAGGTCCTCAGAACTACAATGAGCAGTTCTTC. It translates to CASSPGPQNYNEQFF.

The CDR3 here is CASSFTSGSGGDTQYF. The CDR3 nucleotides read TGCGCCAGCAGCTTCACTAGCGGATCCGGTGGAGATACGCAGTATTTT. This chain uses TRBV5-1 with TRBJ2-3, with 8 bases matching TRBD2. The V gene's germline CDR1 is SGHRS and CDR2 YFSETQ. This CDR3 is built from 16 residues. With 2 bases clipped from V and 5 bases from J, the junction kept 10 bases outside the gene matches.

In DNA, the CDR3 is TGTGCCAGCAGTTTAGTTCCCGGACATTTGGAATTCTTC. It yields the protein CASSLVPGHLEFF. This rearrangement joins TRBV27 to TRBJ2-1; D is perhaps TRBD1 (5 bases). Germline values: CDR1 MNHEY, CDR2 SMNVEV (reference sequence). Deletions cut 2 bases from V and 16 bases from J, with 18 bases between. The CDR3 has 13 amino acids.

This clone was observed once. This chain links TRBV7-2 with TRBJ1-1, with D perhaps TRBD1 (6 bases). Germline V CDR1 and CDR2: SGHTA, FQGNSA. This CDR3 contains 16 residues. V dropped 1 base and J dropped 1 base, with 13 bases sitting between them. The CDR3 spells CASSLEARTANTEAFF. CDR3 bases: TGTGCCAGCAGCTTAGAGGCGCGGACAGCGAACACTGAAGCTTTCTTT.

The V gene is TRBV25-1, the J gene TRBJ1-4, with D unclear. V lost 4 bases and J lost 0, with 6 bases in between. The CDR3 has 14 residues. CDR1 and CDR2 (germline): MGHDK, SYGVNS. CDR3 nucleotides: TGTGCCAGCAGTGGGACGTCAACTAATGAAAAACTGTTTTTT. Protein: CASSGTSTNEKLFF.

This clone came up once. The CDR3 here is CASSQDRGPYEQYF. Written as DNA, the CDR3 is TGTGCCAGCAGCCAAGACAGGGGGCCCTACGAGCAGTACTTC. The rearrangement joins TRBV4-2 to TRBJ2-7; 8 bases fit TRBD1. The CDR3 contains 14 residues. V lost 0 bases to trimming and J lost 2 bases; unmatched junction nucleotides: 0. The germline gives CDR1 LGHNA, CDR2 YNFKEQ.

The gene calls are TRBV7-9 and TRBJ1-1; D ambiguous. The V gene's germline CDR1 is SEHNR and CDR2 FQNEAQ (reference sequence). The V gene lost 6 bases and the J gene lost 1 base, with 12 bases spanning the gap. CDR3 length: 14 residues. The CDR3 sequence is CASSHQTGNTEAFF. The CDR3 bases are TGTGCCAGCAGTCACCAAACCGGGAACACTGAAGCTTTCTTT.

Only a few counts were recorded for this clone. The chain joins TRBV30 to TRBJ1-5; D uncertain. Trimming shortened V by 1 base and J by 3 bases, and 7 bases separated the two germline ends. CDR3 size: 13 residues. CDR1 is GTSNPN and CDR2 is SVGIG in the germline V gene (reference sequence). CDR3 sequence (DNA): TGTGCCTGGAGTGGAAAGGCCAATCAGCCCCAGCATTTT. It yields the protein CAWSGKANQPQHF.

In its sample, this clone is medium-sized. The chain is built from TRBV10-2 and TRBJ2-7; the match to TRBD1 covers 7 bases. The germline CDR1 and CDR2 sequences are WSHSY and SAAADI. J was trimmed by 2 bases and V by 4 bases; bases with no gene match: 8. This CDR3 region has 15 residues. The CDR3 region is CASSATGAGTYEQYF. The CDR3 DNA reads TGCGCCAGCAGTGCCACAGGGGCCGGAACCTACGAGCAGTACTTC.

J is TRBJ1-2 and V is TRBV10-3, with unresolved D. Germline assignment: CDR1 ENHRY and CDR2 SYGVKD. V lost 3 bases, J lost 1 base, and 12 bases lay in between. The CDR3 is 15 residues long. The DNA of the CDR3 is TGTGCCATCAGTGAAAAAGGAGTTAATAACTATGGCTACACCTTC. As protein: CAISEKGVNNYGYTF.

This clone was picked up one time. V and J are TRBV7-2 and TRBJ2-5; TRBD1 aligns across 7 bases. Trimming removed 3 bases from V and 5 bases from J; junction bases left unmatched: 9. This CDR3 region has 15 residues. Per germline, CDR1 SGHTA and CDR2 FQGNSA. CDR3 in DNA: TGTGCCAGCAGCTTGGGGGACCGCAGGGGGGAGACCCAGTACTTC. This gives the protein CASSLGDRRGETQYF.

This chain links TRBV6-6 with TRBJ2-6; D not certain. CDR1 MNHNY and CDR2 SVGAGI come from the germline V gene (reference sequence). The CDR3 covers 15 residues. The V and J ends lost 7 bases and 0 bases respectively, with 10 bases between them. The CDR3 DNA is TGTGCCAGCAACCCGGTGGCCTCTGGGGCCAACGTCCTGACTTTC. Its translation: CASNPVASGANVLTF.

The chain recombines TRBV6-1 with TRBJ2-7, with 10 bases identical to TRBD1. V shed 10 bases and J 2 bases; nucleotides not matched to a gene: 8. The CDR3 spans 14 residues. Germline CDR1 and CDR2: MNHNS and SASEGT. The CDR3 region is CAIQEGTGAYEQYF. CDR3 nucleotides: TGTGCCATACAGGAAGGGACAGGGGCCTACGAGCAGTACTTC.

This chain links TRBV28 with TRBJ2-2; the D is unclear. V shed 8 bases and J shed 4 bases, with 8 bases lying between them. The CDR3 has 12 residues. Germline V gives CDR1 MDHEN, CDR2 SYDVKM. Written as DNA, the CDR3 is TGTGCCAGCCAGGATACCACCGGGGAGCTGTTTTTT. Protein product: CASQDTTGELFF.

The chain is built from TRBV29-1 and TRBJ2-3, with 10 bases that match TRBD1. Germline V gene data show CDR1 as SQVTM and CDR2 as ANQGSEA. V dropped 4 bases and J dropped 3; count of bases not matched to a gene: 4. The CDR3 spans 14 residues. CDR3: CSVGGGQGTDTQYF. The DNA for the CDR3 is TGCAGCGTTGGGGGGGGACAGGGGACAGATACGCAGTATTTT.

In DNA, the CDR3 is TGCGCCAGCAGTCTCACCCACATACTAGCGGGAGTCGACAATGAGCAGTTCTTC. Its protein product is CASSLTHILAGVDNEQFF. The rearrangement uses TRBV10-2 and TRBJ2-1; the match to TRBD2 covers 11 bases. Trimming took 5 bases from V and 5 from J; bases not matched to a gene: 14. CDR1 WSHSY and CDR2 SAAADI come from the germline V gene. CDR3 length: 18 residues.

The chain couples TRBV28 to TRBJ2-7, with TRBD2 identical over 7 bases. Germline V lookup: CDR1 MDHEN, CDR2 SYDVKM. This CDR3 has 15 amino acids. V dropped 5 bases and J dropped 5; count of bases not matched to a gene: 12. The CDR3 spells CASSRLGGRGNEQYF. CDR3 coding DNA: TGTGCCAGCAGTCGACTGGGGGGGAGGGGCAACGAGCAGTACTTC.

This chain uses TRBV6-5 with TRBJ1-3; D call uncertain. The V gene lost 3 bases and the J gene lost 0 bases, with 6 bases spanning the gap. This CDR3 is built from 14 residues. Germline lookup yields CDR1 MNHEY and CDR2 SVGAGI. Written as DNA, the CDR3 is TGTGCCAGCAGTTATGCGGGCTCTGGAAACACCATATATTTT. The encoded protein is CASSYAGSGNTIYF.

The chain recombines TRBV30 with TRBJ1-3; D is possibly TRBD1 (6 bases). Deletions cut 3 bases from V and 0 bases from J, with 9 bases between. CDR3 length: 14 amino acids. Germline CDR1 is GTSNPN and CDR2 is SVGIG (reference sequence). The CDR3 nucleotides are TGTGCCTGGAGCACAGGGAGCTCTGGAAACACCATATATTTT. Its protein is CAWSTGSSGNTIYF.

The chain combines TRBV21-1 with TRBJ1-3. TRBV21-1 is a pseudogene segment. The CDR3 covers 13 residues. CDR3 loop: CASSKEAGNTIYF. The CDR3, as DNA: TGTGCCAGCAGCAAAGAGGCGGGGAACACCATATATTTT.

The rearrangement uses TRBV21-1 and TRBJ2-7; TRBD2, the table's D call, lacks a check against the DNA. TRBV21-1 is assigned pseudogene status. CDR3 length: 14 residues. CDR3 DNA: TGTGCCAGCAGCAAAGAGGAGGTATACTACGAGCAGTACTTC. Translating gives CASSKEEVYYEQYF.

This clone was observed a few times. Other DNA sequences in the sample encode the same CDR3. CDR3 in amino acids: CASSLGFTGNTIYF. The CDR3 region has the DNA TGTGCCAGCAGCTTGGGGTTTACTGGAAACACCATATATTTT. The gene calls are TRBV5-6 and TRBJ1-3; D gene unclear. Germline values: CDR1 SGHDT, CDR2 YYEEEE. The CDR3 length is 14 residues. Deletions cut 0 bases from V and 2 bases from J, with 6 bases between.

The chain has TRBV28 and TRBJ1-2, with D uncertain. Trimming cost V 5 bases and J 0 bases, with 7 bases left between them. This CDR3 spans 13 amino acids. Per the germline V gene, CDR1 is MDHEN and CDR2 is SYDVKM. The CDR3 DNA follows: TGTGCCAGCAGTGGAGTAGCTAACTATGGCTACACCTTC. Translation: CASSGVANYGYTF.

J is TRBJ1-2 and V is TRBV7-2; the D is unclear. The V gene's germline CDR1 is SGHTA and CDR2 FQGNSA. The CDR3 has 13 amino acids. Trimming shortened V by 3 bases and J by 8 bases, and 13 bases separated the two germline ends. The CDR3 sequence: CASSFNLILGYTF. The CDR3 DNA is TGTGCCAGCAGCTTTAATTTAATTCTGGGCTACACCTTC.

The count of this clone is one. This chain links TRBV4-3 with TRBJ1-3; the D is unclear. Germline V gene lookup returns CDR1 LGHNA and CDR2 YSLEER. V was trimmed by 2 bases and J by 3 bases, leaving 14 bases between them. This CDR3 region has 16 residues. The DNA for the CDR3 is TGCGCCAGCAGCCAACGGCGGCAGTTTTTTGGAAACACCATATATTTT. Translating gives CASSQRRQFFGNTIYF.

This chain links TRBV5-1 with TRBJ1-3; 9 positions agree with TRBD1. The CDR3 consists of 16 residues. Germline V lookup: CDR1 SGHRS, CDR2 YFSETQ. Trimming took 7 bases from V and 9 from J; bases not matched to a gene: 17. This CDR3 reads CASRIEGPGQGGTIYF. DNA of the CDR3: TGCGCCAGCCGAATAGAAGGACCGGGACAGGGTGGCACCATATATTTT.